This TCR beta chain was found in a study of beta chain features in type 1 diabetes. The length of the CDR3 is 14 residues. The trim removed 2 bases at V and 8 bases at J, leaving 9 bases unmatched. The germline CDR1 and CDR2 sequences are SGHRS and YFSETQ. Study-level results: It was among patients, rather than healthy donors, that naive, central memory and Treg TCRB repertoires appeared more similar. HLA effects on TCRB rearrangement stayed unresolved here.

Sequenced material consisted of expressed TCRB transcripts (all of the isolated RNA was reverse transcribed). TCRdb's table, derived via immunoSEQ multiplex PCR, lists solely in-frame clones and lacks some. The table includes fewer than 350,000 clones, about 20% detected once. As concerns this clone: Its antigen is currently unknown.

The specimen sequenced was naive CD4+ T cells from blood. V usage is TRBV5-1 and J usage is TRBJ1-2; 7 nucleotides align to TRBD1. The clonotype originates from a woman under 30 in good health. This chain's CDR3 is CASSFTGDSGGYTF. The DNA for the CDR3 is TGCGCCAGCAGCTTCACAGGGGACTCTGGAGGCTACACCTTC.